This TCR beta chain was identified during a study of CD8+CD57+ T cells in acquired aplastic anemia. Study observations and caveats: A set of 25 to 35 CD8+ CDR3 sequences was shared between patients and controls, and these sequences appeared highly expressed in patients. CD8+ Simpson's diversity did not differ significantly between patients and controls.

It was patients with CD8+CD57+ cell expansion by flow cytometry who were chosen for sequencing. The template used for profiling TCR beta VDJ and CDR3 was genomic DNA. TCRdb re-derived calls from the reads in MiXCR, one entry per CDR3 protein. Among some 120,000 distinct CDR3 sequences listed, 40% were seen once. CDR1 MGHDK and CDR2 SYGVNS come from the germline V gene. The CDR3 length is 14 residues. The V segment lost 5 bases and the J segment 6 bases; nucleotides outside the gene matches: 7. On this clonotype: Its antigen remains unidentified.

Sequenced input: sorted CD4+, CD8+, or CD8+CD57+ T cells (not recorded which) from PBMCs. The chain combines TRBV25-1 with TRBJ2-7, with 10 bases that match TRBD1. The TCR was taken from a human donor with aplastic anemia. In DNA form, the CDR3 reads TGTGCCAGCAGTAATCGAGGGACAGGGGCCGAGCAGTACTTC. Its protein product is CASSNRGTGAEQYF.